The source of this TCR beta chain is a study of T cells in Graves' hyperthyroidism and ophthalmopathy (dated by TCRdb to about 2019). In terms of the full investigation: Peripheral blood was collected at initial diagnosis, before any treatment. In addition, the study compared T-cell repertoires in thyroid tissue and in blood from a handful of Graves' hyperthyroidism patients. The 100 or so discovery patients were divided at random into training and test sets in a 7:3 ratio. Prospective prediction of ophthalmopathy was tested in an independent validation cohort of 18 to 20 hyperthyroidism patients and 15 to 17 patients who later progressed to ophthalmopathy. Once sampling was done, hyperthyroidism patients were given methimazole at a starting dose of 30 mg daily, whereas ophthalmopathy patients were given high-dose intravenous methylprednisolone. A discovery cohort of around 98 patients, roughly 40 with Graves' ophthalmopathy and 57 with stable Graves' hyperthyroidism, was used to find distinguishing TCR V-J signatures. According to the paper, TCR Vbeta CDR3 sequencing was carried out on about 140 peripheral blood samples, which came from 40 to 45 ophthalmopathy, around 74 hyperthyroidism and approximately 17 progressor patients. What the research found in general, with its limitations: Sample size was not statistically predetermined, and investigators were not blinded to group allocation. Most expanded thyroid clonotypes (frequency above 0.001) were also found in blood, which suggests that blood repertoires may mirror thyroid immune responses. Ophthalmopathy was separated from stable hyperthyroidism by a 13 V-J signature model, with approximately 86% sensitivity and approximately 81% specificity obtained in cross-validation and 80%/75% obtained in testing. In validation, the model predicted progression to ophthalmopathy a median of approximately 6.6 months before onset, with approximately 70% sensitivity and roughly 77% specificity.

The TCR beta CDR3 regions were amplified from the RNA transcripts. The first round of RT-PCR for the TCR CDR3 was performed with the HTBI primer set and the Qiagen OneStep RT-PCR kit. The libraries were constructed in a second round of multiplex PCR and then size-selected and purified. Libraries were sequenced paired-end with 100 bp reads on an Illumina HiSeq2000. As for the authors' bioinformatics: SOAPnuke was used to process the raw data, removing reads that contained adapters or uncalled bases, had a mean Phred below 15, or lacked an exact match to the constant primer or identifier. High-quality paired reads were merged with COPE v1.2.5, and unique nucleotide sequences were defined as clonotypes. MiTCR v1.1 was used to align clonotypes to the IMGT TRBV, TRBD and TRBJ reference segments. The analysis included only V-J combinations with a frequency above 0.0001, which together covered more than 99% of the repertoires. The TCS score was defined as the ratio of F50 (clonal expansion) to E x V (chaos), calculated using BLOSUM62-based TCRdist between CDR3 peptides within each V-J. Welch's t-statistics and random forest reduced roughly 530 V-J features to 13, which were used in a naive Bayes classifier (R e1071). Thyroid-blood repertoire similarity was quantified with the Morisita-Horn index. In TCRdb, the public reads were trimmed at Q25 with fastp and aligned with MiXCR, with productive beta chains retained. Entries are consolidated by CDR3 protein sequence, retaining the most common genes and DNA. TCRdb, not the authors, supplied the V and J calls. The sample includes 800,000 or so distinct CDR3 sequences, with 35% to 40% observed a single time. The leading ten clones occupy 7.5% to 9.5% of the sample.

This clonotype was seen only a few times. Its antigen is unknown. Per-base qualities were not stored, and no clone one base away is much larger. Graves' hyperthyroidism was defined as stable when no progression to ophthalmopathy occurred over 18 months of follow-up. Hyperthyroidism patients were newly diagnosed, had a disease duration of under 2 months, and were aged 18 to 65 years. The study excluded patients with uncontrolled infections, other autoimmune diseases, pregnancy or lactation. Diagnoses were established on the basis of clinical symptoms, serum thyroxine and TRAb, thyroid ultrasound, and orbital computed tomography. Ficoll-Paque density gradient centrifugation was used to isolate PBMCs from 8 to 10 ml of fresh peripheral blood. Trizol reagent was used to extract total RNA, and RNA quality was then checked on an Agilent 2100 Bioanalyzer. The CDR3 spans 12 residues, from the cysteine through the phenylalanine. The sequence is cut down to CDR3 DNA, 36 bases in frame from base 1. From a lookup of the germline V gene (reference sequence), CDR1 and CDR2 are DFQATT and SNEGSKA. The V end loses 3 bases and the J end loses 2 bases, and a stretch of 7 bases separates them.

Specimen: blood. The clonotype was recovered from a man between 18 and 29 years old with Graves' hyperthyroidism. The chain was built from TRBV20-1 and TRBJ1-2, with the D gene uncertain. The CDR3 protein: CSARSGNYGYTF. The sequenced DNA is TGCAGTGCTAGGTCAGGAAACTATGGCTACACCTTC.